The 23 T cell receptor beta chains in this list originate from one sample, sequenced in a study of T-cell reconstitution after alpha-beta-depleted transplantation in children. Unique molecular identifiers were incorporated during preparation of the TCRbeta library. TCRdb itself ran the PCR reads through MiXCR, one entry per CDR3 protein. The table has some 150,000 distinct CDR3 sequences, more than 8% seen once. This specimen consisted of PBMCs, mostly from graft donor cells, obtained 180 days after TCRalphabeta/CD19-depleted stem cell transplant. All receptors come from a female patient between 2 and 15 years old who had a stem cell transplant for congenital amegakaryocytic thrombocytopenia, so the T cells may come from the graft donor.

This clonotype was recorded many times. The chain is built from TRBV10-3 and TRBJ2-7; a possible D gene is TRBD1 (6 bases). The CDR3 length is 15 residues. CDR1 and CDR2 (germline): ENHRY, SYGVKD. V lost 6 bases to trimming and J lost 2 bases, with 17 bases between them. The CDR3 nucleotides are TGTGCCATCAGGTCCGGGACACAACACCCCTACGAGCAGTACTTC. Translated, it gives CAIRSGTQHPYEQYF.

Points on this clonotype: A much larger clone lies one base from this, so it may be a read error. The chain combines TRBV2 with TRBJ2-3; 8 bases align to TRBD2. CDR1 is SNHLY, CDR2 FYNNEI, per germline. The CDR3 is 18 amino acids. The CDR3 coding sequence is TGTGCCTGCAGTTCCCTAATAAAAAGCGGGGGTAGCACAGATACGCAGTATTTT. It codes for CACSSLIKSGGSTDTQYF.

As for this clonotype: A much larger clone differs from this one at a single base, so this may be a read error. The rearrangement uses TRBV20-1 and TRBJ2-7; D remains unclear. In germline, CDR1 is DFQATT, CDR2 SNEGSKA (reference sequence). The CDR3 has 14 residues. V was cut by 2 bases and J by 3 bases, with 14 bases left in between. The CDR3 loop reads CSARPLKGFYEQYF. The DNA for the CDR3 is TGCAGTGCTAGACCCCTGAAGGGCTTCTACGAGCAGTACTTC.

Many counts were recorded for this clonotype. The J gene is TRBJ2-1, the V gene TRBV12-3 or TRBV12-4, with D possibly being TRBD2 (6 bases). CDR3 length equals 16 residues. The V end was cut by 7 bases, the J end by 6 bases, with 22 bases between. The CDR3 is CASNYLPGGTINEQFF. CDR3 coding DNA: TGTGCCAGCAACTATCTACCTGGCGGGACCATCAATGAGCAGTTCTTC.

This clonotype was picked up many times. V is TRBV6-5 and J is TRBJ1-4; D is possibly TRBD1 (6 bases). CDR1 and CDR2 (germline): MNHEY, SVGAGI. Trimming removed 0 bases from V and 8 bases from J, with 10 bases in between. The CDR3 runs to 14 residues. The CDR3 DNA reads TGTGCCAGCAGTTACTCACAGGGTCGGGAAAAACTGTTTTTT. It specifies CASSYSQGREKLFF.

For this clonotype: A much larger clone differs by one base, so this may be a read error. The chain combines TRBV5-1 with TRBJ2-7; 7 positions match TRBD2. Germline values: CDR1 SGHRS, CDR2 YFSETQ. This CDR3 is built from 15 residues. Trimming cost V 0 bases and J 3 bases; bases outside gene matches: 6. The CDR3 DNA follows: TGCGCCAGCAGCTTGGCTAGCGGCGGTGTCTACGAGCAGTACTTC. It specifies CASSLASGGVYEQYF.

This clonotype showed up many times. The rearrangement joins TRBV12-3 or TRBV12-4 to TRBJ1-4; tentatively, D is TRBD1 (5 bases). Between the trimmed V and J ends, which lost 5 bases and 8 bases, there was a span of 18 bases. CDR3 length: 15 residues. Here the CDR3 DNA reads TGTGCCAGCAGTCCTTCGGGGGGGGAGGTCGAAAAACTGTTTTTT. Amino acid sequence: CASSPSGGEVEKLFF.

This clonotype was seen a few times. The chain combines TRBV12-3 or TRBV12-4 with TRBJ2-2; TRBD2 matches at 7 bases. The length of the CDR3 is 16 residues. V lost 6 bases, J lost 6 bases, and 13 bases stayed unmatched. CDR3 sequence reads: CASRPGSGEVAGELFF. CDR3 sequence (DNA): TGTGCCAGCAGACCCGGGAGCGGGGAGGTAGCCGGGGAGCTGTTTTTT.

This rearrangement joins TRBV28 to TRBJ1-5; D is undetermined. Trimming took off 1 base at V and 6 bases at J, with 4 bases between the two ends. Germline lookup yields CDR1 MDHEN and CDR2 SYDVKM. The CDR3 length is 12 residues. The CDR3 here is CASSLLVQPQHF. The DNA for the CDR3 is TGTGCCAGCAGTTTATTGGTTCAGCCCCAGCATTTT. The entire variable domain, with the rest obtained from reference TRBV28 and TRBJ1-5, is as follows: DVKVTQSSRYLVKRTGEKVFLECVQDMDHENMFWYRQDPGLGLRLIYFSYDVKMKEKGDIPEGYSVSREKKERFSLILESASTNQTSMYLCASSLLVQPQHFGDGTRLSIL.

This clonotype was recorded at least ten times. In DNA, the CDR3 is TGTGCCATCAGTGAGTCGCTACGAGGTGAGCAGTTCTTC. As protein: CAISESLRGEQFF. The chain has TRBV10-3 and TRBJ2-1, with no clear D. The CDR3 spans 13 residues. Trimming took off 0 bases at V and 9 bases at J, with 9 bases between the two ends. Germline V gene data show CDR1 as ENHRY and CDR2 as SYGVKD.

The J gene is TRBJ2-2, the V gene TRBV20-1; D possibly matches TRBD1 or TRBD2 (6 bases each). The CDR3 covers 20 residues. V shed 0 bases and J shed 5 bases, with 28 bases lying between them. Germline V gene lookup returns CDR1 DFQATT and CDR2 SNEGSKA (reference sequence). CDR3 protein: CSARDSDAAGGKGGTGELFF. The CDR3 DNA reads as TGCAGTGCTAGAGACTCTGACGCCGCCGGGGGCAAGGGAGGAACCGGGGAGCTGTTTTTT.

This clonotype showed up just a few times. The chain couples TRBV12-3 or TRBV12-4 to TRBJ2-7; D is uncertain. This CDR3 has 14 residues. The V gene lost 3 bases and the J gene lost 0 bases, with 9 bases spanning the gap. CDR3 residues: CASSFGLPSYEQYF. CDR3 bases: TGTGCCAGCAGTTTTGGCCTCCCCTCCTACGAGCAGTACTTC.

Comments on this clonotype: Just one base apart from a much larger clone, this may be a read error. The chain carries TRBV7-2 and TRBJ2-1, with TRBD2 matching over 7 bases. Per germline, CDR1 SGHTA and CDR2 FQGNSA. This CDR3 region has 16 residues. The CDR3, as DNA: TGTGCCAGCAGCCCCCGAGAAGCGGGGAGCTGGAATGCGCAGTTCTTC. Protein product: CASSPREAGSWNAQFF.

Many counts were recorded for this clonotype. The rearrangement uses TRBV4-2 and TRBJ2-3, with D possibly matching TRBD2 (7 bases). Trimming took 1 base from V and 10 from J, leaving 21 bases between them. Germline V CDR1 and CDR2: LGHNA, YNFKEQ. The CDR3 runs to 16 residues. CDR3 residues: CASSQGGGFPPVAQYF. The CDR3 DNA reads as TGTGCCAGCAGCCAAGGGGGGGGCTTCCCCCCCGTTGCGCAGTATTTT.

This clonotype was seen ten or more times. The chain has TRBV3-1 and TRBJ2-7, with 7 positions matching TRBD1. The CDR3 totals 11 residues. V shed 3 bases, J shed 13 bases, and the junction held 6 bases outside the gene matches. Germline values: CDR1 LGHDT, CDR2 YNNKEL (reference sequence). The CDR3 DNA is TGTGCCAGCAGCCAGGGACAGCGAGCTTACTTC. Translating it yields CASSQGQRAYF.

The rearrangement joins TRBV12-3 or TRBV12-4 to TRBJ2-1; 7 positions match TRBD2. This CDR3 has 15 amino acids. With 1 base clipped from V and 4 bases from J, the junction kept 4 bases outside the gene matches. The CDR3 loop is CASSLGLAAYNEQFF. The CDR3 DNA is TGTGCCAGCAGTTTAGGTCTAGCGGCATACAATGAGCAGTTCTTC.

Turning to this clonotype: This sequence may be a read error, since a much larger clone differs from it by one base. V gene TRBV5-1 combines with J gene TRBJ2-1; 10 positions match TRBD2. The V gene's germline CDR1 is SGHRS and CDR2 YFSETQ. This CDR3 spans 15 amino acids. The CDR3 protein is CASSFLAGGTNEHFF. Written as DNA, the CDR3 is TGCGCCAGCAGCTTCTTAGCGGGAGGAACCAATGAGCATTTCTTC. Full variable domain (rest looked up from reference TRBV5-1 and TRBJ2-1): KAGVTQTPRYLIKTRGQQVTLSCSPISGHRSVSWYQQTPGQGLQFLFEYFSETQRNKGNFPGRFSGRQFSNSRSEMNVSTLELGDSALYLCASSFLAGGTNEHFFGPGTRLTVL.

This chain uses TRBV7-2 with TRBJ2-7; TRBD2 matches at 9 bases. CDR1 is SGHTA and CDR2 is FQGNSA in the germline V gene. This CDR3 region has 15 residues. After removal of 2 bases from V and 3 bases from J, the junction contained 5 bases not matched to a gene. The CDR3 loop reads CASSLFSGGHYEQYF. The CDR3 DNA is TGTGCCAGCAGCTTATTTAGCGGGGGCCACTACGAGCAGTACTTC.

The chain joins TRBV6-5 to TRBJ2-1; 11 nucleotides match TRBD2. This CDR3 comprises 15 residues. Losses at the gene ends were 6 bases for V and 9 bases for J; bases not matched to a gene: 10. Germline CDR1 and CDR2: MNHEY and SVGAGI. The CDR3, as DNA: TGTGCCAGCAGCCCCGGGACTAGCGGCCTGGGTGAGCAGTTCTTC. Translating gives CASSPGTSGLGEQFF.

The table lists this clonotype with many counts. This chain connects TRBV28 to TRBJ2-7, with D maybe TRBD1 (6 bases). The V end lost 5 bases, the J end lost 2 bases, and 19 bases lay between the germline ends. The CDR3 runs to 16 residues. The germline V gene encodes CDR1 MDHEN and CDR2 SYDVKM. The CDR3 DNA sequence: TGTGCCAGCAGTACCCTGGGCAGGGGAGCACCCTACGAGCAGTACTTC. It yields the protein CASSTLGRGAPYEQYF.

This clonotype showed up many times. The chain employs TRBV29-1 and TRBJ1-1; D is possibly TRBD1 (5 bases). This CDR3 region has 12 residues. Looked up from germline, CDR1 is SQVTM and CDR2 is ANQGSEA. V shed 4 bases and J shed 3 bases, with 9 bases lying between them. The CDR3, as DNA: TGCAGCGTTGGGGGGACCGACACTGAAGCTTTCTTT. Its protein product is CSVGGTDTEAFF. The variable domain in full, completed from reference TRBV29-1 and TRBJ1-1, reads SAVISQKPSRDICQRGTSLTIQCQVDSQVTMMFWYRQQPGQSLTLIATANQGSEATYESGFVIDKFPISRPNLTFSTLTVSNMSPEDSSIYLCSVGGTDTEAFFGQGTRLTVV.

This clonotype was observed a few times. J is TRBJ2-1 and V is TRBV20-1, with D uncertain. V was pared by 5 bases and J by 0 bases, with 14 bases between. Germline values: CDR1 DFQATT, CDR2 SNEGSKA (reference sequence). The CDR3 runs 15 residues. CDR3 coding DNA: TGCAGTGCTGTGAAACTGAGCAGCTCCTACAATGAGCAGTTCTTC. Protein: CSAVKLSSSYNEQFF.

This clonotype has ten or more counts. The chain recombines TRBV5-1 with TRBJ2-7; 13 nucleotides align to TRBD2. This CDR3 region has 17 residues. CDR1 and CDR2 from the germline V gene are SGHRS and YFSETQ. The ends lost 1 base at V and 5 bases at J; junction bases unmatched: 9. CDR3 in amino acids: CASSLTTSGRAVDEQYF. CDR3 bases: TGCGCCAGCAGCTTGACAACTAGCGGGAGGGCCGTCGACGAGCAGTACTTC.